The table lists the clone carrying this TCR beta chain with a few counts. In TCRdb, the RT-PCR reads were re-called with MiXCR into one record per CDR3 protein. This table holds roughly 160,000 distinct CDR3 sequences, about a tenth found once. This specimen comes from a study of response to subunit inactivated influenza vaccine. Sample: non-naive T cells sorted from PBMCs, taken roughly 45 days after vaccination. The clonotype comes from a man aged 45 to 65 who received an inactivated influenza vaccine.

The CDR3 nucleotides read TGTGCCAGCAGCGCTCAGGGGACTCGGAACGAGCAGTACTTC. Residues: CASSAQGTRNEQYF. J is TRBJ2-7 and V is TRBV7-2; D could derive from TRBD1 or TRBD2 (6 bases each). The CDR3 totals 14 residues. The germline V gene encodes CDR1 SGHTA and CDR2 FQGNSA. The V and J ends lost 5 bases and 5 bases respectively, with 16 bases between them.